These 8 T cell receptor beta chains originate from one sample sequenced in a study of OX40 agonist ivuxolimab in advanced cancers. Here immunoSEQ multiplex PCR was the method, and the copy in TCRdb shows in-frame clones only, minus some. The repertoire has 65,000 to 90,000 clones, 85% to 90% of them found once; the top ten carry about 0.8%. The specimen was CD4+ or CD8+ T cells sorted from blood, collected in a trial of the OX40 agonist ivuxolimab. These receptors all come from an adult with an advanced solid tumor such as melanoma, head and neck, liver or kidney cancer.

The rearrangement joins TRBV6-6 to TRBJ2-3; D is perhaps TRBD1 (6 bases). CDR1 is MNHNY, CDR2 SVGAGI, per germline (reference sequence). This CDR3 has 16 residues. Trimming took off 10 bases at V and 1 base at J, with 21 bases between the two ends. The CDR3 reads CAILDRDTSGTDTQYF. DNA of the CDR3: TGTGCCATACTAGACCGGGACACCTCTGGCACAGATACGCAGTATTTT.

This chain connects TRBV19 to TRBJ1-5, with a tentative D call TRBD1 (6 bases). V lost 6 bases, J lost 1 base, and 16 bases lay in between. Germline V gives CDR1 LNHDA, CDR2 SQIVND (reference sequence). This CDR3 comprises 16 residues. CDR3 amino acids: CASRRQEGGSNQPQHF. CDR3 DNA sequence: TGTGCCAGTAGGCGACAGGAGGGTGGAAGCAATCAGCCCCAGCATTTT.

This sequence joins TRBV27 and TRBJ2-2; D remains unclear. Trimming pared 3 bases from V and 6 bases from J, leaving 5 bases between. The CDR3 is 12 amino acids. Germline CDR1 MNHEY, CDR2 SMNVEV (reference sequence). CDR3 DNA: TGTGCCAGCAGTTTTAATTCCGGGGAGCTGTTTTTT. The encoded protein is CASSFNSGELFF.

In its sample, this clone was seen once. The chain has TRBV11-2 and TRBJ2-3; D unclear. Germline V gene data show CDR1 as SGHAT and CDR2 as FQNNGV. Trimming cost V 1 base and J 0 bases, with 8 bases left between them. There are 15 residues in the CDR3. Here the CDR3 reads CASSLGPTSTDTQYF. The CDR3 coding sequence is TGTGCCAGCAGCTTAGGCCCTACTAGCACAGATACGCAGTATTTT. Full variable domain (remainder filled in from reference TRBV11-2 and TRBJ2-3): EAGVAQSPRYKIIEKRQSVAFWCNPISGHATLYWYQQILGQGPKLLIQFQNNGVVDDSQLPKDRFSAERLKGVDSTLKIQPAKLEDSAVYLCASSLGPTSTDTQYFGPGTRLTVL.

V gene TRBV19 combines with J gene TRBJ1-5; D unclear. The CDR3 consists of 13 residues. CDR1 and CDR2 (germline): LNHDA, SQIVND (reference sequence). Trimming cost V 5 bases and J 7 bases, with 12 bases left between them. For the CDR3, the DNA is TGTGCCAGTAGTTCCGCGTTGGGGCAGCCCCAGCATTTT. Protein sequence: CASSSALGQPQHF.

The J gene is TRBJ2-5, the V gene TRBV10-3; 7 bases agree with TRBD2. The CDR3 consists of 13 residues. Germline CDR1 reads ENHRY; CDR2 reads SYGVKD. The V gene end was trimmed by 2 bases and the J gene end by 5 bases; junction bases not matched to a gene: 2. CDR3 nucleotide sequence: TGTGCCATCAGTGAGGTCGGGAGGGAGACCCAGTACTTC. Translated, it gives CAISEVGRETQYF.

V usage is TRBV29-1 and J usage is TRBJ2-7; D is unresolved. Germline CDR1 is SQVTM and CDR2 is ANQGSEA. The CDR3 length is 13 residues. The ends were cut back, 0 bases at V and 7 bases at J, with 13 bases in the middle. The DNA for the CDR3 is TGCAGCGTTGAAGACAGCCGCTATGGGGAGCAGTACTTC. Its translation is CSVEDSRYGEQYF.

This chain links TRBV7-2 with TRBJ1-1; perhaps TRBD1 as D (5 bases). The V end lost 1 base, the J end lost 1 base, and 7 bases lay between the germline ends. Germline V gene lookup returns CDR1 SGHTA and CDR2 FQGNSA. The CDR3 spans 14 residues. CDR3 sequence (DNA): TGTGCCAGCAGCTTAGATACAGGGAACACTGAAGCTTTCTTT. Translation gives CASSLDTGNTEAFF.